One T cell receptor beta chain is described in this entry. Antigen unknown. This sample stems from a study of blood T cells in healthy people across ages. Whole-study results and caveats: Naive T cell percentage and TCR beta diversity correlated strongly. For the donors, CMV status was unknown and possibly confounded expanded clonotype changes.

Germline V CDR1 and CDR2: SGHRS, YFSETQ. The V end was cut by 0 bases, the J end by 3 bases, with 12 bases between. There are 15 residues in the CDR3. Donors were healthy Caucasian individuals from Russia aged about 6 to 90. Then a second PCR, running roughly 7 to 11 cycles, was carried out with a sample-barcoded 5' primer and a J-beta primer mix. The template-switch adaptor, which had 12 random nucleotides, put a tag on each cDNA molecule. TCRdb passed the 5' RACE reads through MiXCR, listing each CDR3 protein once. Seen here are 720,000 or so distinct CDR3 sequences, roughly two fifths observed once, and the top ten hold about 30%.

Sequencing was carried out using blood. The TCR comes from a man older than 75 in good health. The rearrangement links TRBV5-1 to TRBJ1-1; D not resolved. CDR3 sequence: CASSLVTVSDTEAFF. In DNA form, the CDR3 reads TGCGCCAGCAGCTTGGTGACCGTCTCGGACACTGAAGCTTTCTTT.